These 9 T cell receptor beta chains were all obtained from the same sample, sequenced in a study of cytomegalovirus exposure and HLA in healthy donors. The PCR employed 60 Vbeta primers together with 13 Jbeta primers. TCRdb keeps only in-frame clones here, not all; method: immunoSEQ multiplex PCR. The sample lists around 200,000 clones; 60% to 85% were seen once. The source material was PBMCs. The receptors come from a male donor in good health and CMV-seronegative.

This clone was observed a few times. V and J are TRBV7-2 and TRBJ2-7; possible D gene TRBD1, 5 bases. Germline V gene data show CDR1 as SGHTA and CDR2 as FQGNSA. The CDR3 consists of 15 residues. Trimming took 5 bases from V and 1 from J, leaving 15 bases between them. The CDR3 sequence is CASSHRQSQSYEQYF. CDR3 bases: TGTGCCAGCAGCCACCGACAGTCCCAGTCCTACGAGCAGTACTTC.

The V and J genes are TRBV27 and TRBJ1-5, with unresolved D. The CDR3 length is 11 residues. The germline V gene encodes CDR1 MNHEY and CDR2 SMNVEV (reference sequence). V was trimmed by 8 bases and J by 5 bases, leaving 7 bases between them. In nucleotides, the CDR3 is TGTGCCAGCGGGCTCGATCAGCCCCAGCATTTT. Its protein is CASGLDQPQHF.

This chain connects TRBV27 to TRBJ1-5; D is undetermined. From germline, CDR1 is MNHEY and CDR2 SMNVEV (reference sequence). V lost 4 bases and J lost 1, with 5 bases in between. This CDR3 spans 13 amino acids. Written as DNA, the CDR3 is TGTGCCAGCAGTTCGGGGAGCAATCAGCCCCAGCATTTT. Protein sequence: CASSSGSNQPQHF.

The chain recombines TRBV28 with TRBJ2-5; 11 positions match TRBD2. V shed 5 bases and J 5 bases; nucleotides not matched to a gene: 10. The CDR3 has 16 residues. Germline assignment: CDR1 MDHEN and CDR2 SYDVKM. The CDR3, as DNA: TGTGCCAGCAGTAAAAACCCTAGCGGGAGGTGGGAGACCCAGTACTTC. Encoded protein: CASSKNPSGRWETQYF.

The chain recombines TRBV6-1 with TRBJ2-5; a possible D gene is TRBD2 (6 bases). This CDR3 spans 14 amino acids. The V end lost 4 bases, the J end lost 5 bases, and 14 bases lay between the germline ends. Germline CDR1 is MNHNS and CDR2 is SASEGT. CDR3 protein: CASSVRGSGETQYF. CDR3 DNA: TGTGCCAGCAGTGTCCGGGGGTCCGGGGAGACCCAGTACTTC.

V gene TRBV7-9 combines with J gene TRBJ2-1, with 8 bases fitting TRBD2. Trimming at V came to 10 bases and at J to 0 bases, leaving 11 bases not matched to a gene. Looked up from germline, CDR1 is SEHNR and CDR2 is FQNEAQ (reference sequence). The CDR3 has 16 residues. The CDR3 reads CANLELAALSYNEQFF. The CDR3 DNA reads TGTGCCAACTTAGAACTAGCGGCGCTCTCCTACAATGAGCAGTTCTTC.

This chain joins TRBV2 and TRBJ2-1; 7 nucleotides agree with TRBD2. Germline-derived CDR1 and CDR2 are SNHLY and FYNNEI. The trim removed 4 bases at V and 4 bases at J, leaving 1 base unmatched. CDR3 length equals 13 residues. CDR3 protein: CASSGGSYNEQFF. The CDR3 DNA sequence: TGTGCCAGCAGTGGCGGGAGTTACAATGAGCAGTTCTTC.

A remark on this clone: At one end the junction does not follow the germline gene, possibly because of a read error. The genes are TRBV7-9 and TRBJ2-7; D might be TRBD1 (6 bases). The CDR3 length is 14 residues. The germline V gene encodes CDR1 SEHNR and CDR2 FQNEAQ (reference sequence). CDR3 amino acids: CSSSLVGARHEQYF. CDR3 DNA: TGTTCCAGCAGCTTAGTGGGGGCGAGGCACGAGCAGTACTTC.

On this clone: The germline gene is not matched at one end of the junction; a read error may be the cause. This chain uses TRBV28 with TRBJ1-5; 10 nucleotides match TRBD1. Germline V gene data show CDR1 as MDHEN and CDR2 as SYDVKM. This CDR3 contains 14 residues. CDR3 nucleotides: TGTGCCGGCAGTTCGGGACAGGGGCTTCAGCCCCAGCATTTT. This codes for CAGSSGQGLQPQHF.